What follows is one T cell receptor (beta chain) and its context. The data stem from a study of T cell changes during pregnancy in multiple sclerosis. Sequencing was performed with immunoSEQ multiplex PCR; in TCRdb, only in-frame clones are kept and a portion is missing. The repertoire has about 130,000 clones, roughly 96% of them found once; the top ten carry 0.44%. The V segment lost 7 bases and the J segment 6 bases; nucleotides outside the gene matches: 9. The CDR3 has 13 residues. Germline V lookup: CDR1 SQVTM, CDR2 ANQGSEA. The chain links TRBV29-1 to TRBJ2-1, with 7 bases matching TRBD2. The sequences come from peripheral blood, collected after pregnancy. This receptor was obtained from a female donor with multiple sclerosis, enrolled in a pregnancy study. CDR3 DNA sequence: TGCAGCGCCCGGAAGGGAGGGAGCAATGAGCAGTTCTTC. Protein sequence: CSARKGGSNEQFF.